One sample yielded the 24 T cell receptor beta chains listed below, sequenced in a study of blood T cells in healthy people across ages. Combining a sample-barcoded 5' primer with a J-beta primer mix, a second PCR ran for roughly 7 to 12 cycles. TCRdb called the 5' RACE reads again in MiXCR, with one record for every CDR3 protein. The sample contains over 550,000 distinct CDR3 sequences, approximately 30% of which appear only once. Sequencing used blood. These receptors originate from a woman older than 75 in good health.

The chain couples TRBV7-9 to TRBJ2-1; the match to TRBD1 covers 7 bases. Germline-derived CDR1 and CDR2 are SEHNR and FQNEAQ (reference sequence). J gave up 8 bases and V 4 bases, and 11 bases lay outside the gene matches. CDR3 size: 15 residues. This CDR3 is CASSSKQGVGDEQFF. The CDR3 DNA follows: TGTGCCAGCAGCTCGAAGCAGGGGGTAGGGGATGAGCAGTTCTTC.

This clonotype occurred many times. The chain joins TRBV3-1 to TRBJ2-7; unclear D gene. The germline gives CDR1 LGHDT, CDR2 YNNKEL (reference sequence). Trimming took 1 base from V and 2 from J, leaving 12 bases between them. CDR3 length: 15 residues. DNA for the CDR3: TGTGCCAGCAGCCAAGTGTTCAGTGGGCCCTACGAGCAGTACTTC. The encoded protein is CASSQVFSGPYEQYF.

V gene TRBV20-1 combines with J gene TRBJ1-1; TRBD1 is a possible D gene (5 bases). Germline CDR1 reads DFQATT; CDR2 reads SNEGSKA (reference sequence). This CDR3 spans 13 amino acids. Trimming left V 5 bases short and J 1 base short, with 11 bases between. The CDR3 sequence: CSAAVGGNTEAFF. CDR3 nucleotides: TGCAGTGCTGCGGTTGGGGGGAACACTGAAGCTTTCTTT.

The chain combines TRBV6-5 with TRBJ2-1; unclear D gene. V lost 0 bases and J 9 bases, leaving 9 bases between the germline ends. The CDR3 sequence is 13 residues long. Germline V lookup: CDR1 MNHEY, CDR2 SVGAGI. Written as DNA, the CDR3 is TGTGCCAGCAGTTACTCAGGGATCGGTGAGCAGTTCTTC. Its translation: CASSYSGIGEQFF.

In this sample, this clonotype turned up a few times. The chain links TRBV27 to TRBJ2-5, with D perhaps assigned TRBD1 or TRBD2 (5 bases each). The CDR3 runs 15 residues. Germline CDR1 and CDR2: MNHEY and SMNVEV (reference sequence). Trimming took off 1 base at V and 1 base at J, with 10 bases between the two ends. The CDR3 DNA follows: TGTGCCAGCAGTTTATGGGGGACCGCCCAAGAGACCCAGTACTTC. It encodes CASSLWGTAQETQYF.

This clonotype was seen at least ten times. The CDR3 region is CASSFRTWEETQYF. As DNA, the CDR3 is TGTGCCAGCAGCTTTCGGACGTGGGAAGAGACCCAGTACTTC. The rearrangement joins TRBV7-2 to TRBJ2-5; D unresolved. CDR1 is SGHTA, CDR2 FQGNSA, per germline. The CDR3 loop spans 14 amino acids. V was pared by 3 bases and J by 3 bases, with 11 bases between.

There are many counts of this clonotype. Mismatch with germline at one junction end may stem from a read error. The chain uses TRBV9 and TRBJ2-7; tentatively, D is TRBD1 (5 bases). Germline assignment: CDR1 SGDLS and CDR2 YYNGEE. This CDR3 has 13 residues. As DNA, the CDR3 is TGTGCCGGCAGCGTAGAGTTCAGGGACGAGCAGTACTTC. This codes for CAGSVEFRDEQYF.

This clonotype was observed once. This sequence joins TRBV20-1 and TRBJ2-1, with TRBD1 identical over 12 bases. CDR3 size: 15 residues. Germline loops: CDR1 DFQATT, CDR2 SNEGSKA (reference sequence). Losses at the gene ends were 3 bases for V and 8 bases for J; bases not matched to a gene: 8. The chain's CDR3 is CSASRSGQGADEQFF. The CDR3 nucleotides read TGCAGTGCTAGCCGCTCGGGACAGGGGGCGGATGAGCAGTTCTTC.

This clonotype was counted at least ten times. For the CDR3, the DNA is TGCGCCAGCAGCCTAACAGCGGGGGACGGCTATGGCTACACCTTC. This codes for CASSLTAGDGYGYTF. The chain couples TRBV5-1 to TRBJ1-2; possible D gene TRBD1, 5 bases. Germline loops: CDR1 SGHRS, CDR2 YFSETQ. The CDR3 runs to 15 residues. Trimming shortened V by 4 bases and J by 4 bases, and 17 bases separated the two germline ends.

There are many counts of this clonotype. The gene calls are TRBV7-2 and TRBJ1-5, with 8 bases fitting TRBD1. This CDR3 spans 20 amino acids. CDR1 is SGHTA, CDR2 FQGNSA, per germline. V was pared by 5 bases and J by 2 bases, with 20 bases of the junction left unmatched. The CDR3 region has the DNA TGTGCCAGCAGCCTACGCTCAGGACAGGGCCACGGAACGGGCAATCAGCCCCAGCATTTT. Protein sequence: CASSLRSGQGHGTGNQPQHF.

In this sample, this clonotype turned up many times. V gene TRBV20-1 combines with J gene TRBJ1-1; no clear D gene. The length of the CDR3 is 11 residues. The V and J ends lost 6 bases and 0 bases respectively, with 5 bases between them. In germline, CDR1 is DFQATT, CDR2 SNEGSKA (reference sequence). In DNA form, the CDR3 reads TGCAGTGCAGATCTGAACACTGAAGCTTTCTTT. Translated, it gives CSADLNTEAFF.

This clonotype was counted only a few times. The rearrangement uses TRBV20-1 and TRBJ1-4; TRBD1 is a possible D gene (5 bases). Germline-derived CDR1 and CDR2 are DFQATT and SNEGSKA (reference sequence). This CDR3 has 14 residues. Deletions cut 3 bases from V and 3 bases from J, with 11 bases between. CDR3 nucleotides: TGCAGTGCTAGGATGGGGCAGGCTAATGAAAAACTGTTTTTT. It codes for CSARMGQANEKLFF.

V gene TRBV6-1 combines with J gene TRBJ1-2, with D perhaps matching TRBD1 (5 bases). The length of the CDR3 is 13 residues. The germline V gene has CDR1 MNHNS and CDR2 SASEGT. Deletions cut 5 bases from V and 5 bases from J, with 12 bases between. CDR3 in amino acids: CASSQPGRYGYTF. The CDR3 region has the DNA TGTGCCAGCAGTCAGCCGGGACGGTATGGCTACACCTTC.

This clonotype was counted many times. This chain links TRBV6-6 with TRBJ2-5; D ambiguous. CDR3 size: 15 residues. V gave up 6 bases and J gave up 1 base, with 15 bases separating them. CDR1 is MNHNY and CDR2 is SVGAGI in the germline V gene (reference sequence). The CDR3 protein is CASSLGRRTQETQYF. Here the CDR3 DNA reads TGTGCCAGCAGCCTCGGACGGAGAACCCAAGAGACCCAGTACTTC.

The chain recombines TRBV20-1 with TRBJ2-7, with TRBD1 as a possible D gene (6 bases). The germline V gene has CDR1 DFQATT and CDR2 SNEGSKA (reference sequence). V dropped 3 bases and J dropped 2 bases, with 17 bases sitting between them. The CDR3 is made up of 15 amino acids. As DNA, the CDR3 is TGCAGTGCTAGCCCTATCCAGGGGATGGCCTACGAGCAGTACTTC. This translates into CSASPIQGMAYEQYF.

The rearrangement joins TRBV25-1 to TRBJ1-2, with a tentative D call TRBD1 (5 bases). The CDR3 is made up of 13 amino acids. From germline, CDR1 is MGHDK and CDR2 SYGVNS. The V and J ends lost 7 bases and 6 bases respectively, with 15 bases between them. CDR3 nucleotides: TGTGCCAGCACCGTCCGGGACGGAAATGGCTACACCTTC. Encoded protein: CASTVRDGNGYTF.

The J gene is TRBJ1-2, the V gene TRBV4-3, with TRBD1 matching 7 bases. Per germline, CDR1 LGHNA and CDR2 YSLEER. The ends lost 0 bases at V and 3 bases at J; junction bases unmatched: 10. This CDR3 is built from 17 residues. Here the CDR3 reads CASSQDMGRQGDYGYTF. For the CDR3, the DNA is TGCGCCAGCAGCCAAGATATGGGGAGACAGGGAGACTATGGCTACACCTTC.

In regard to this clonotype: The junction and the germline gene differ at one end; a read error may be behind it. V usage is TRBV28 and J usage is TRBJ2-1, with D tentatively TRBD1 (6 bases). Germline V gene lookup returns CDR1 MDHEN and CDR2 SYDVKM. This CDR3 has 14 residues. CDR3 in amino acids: CASSTFRDNAEQCF. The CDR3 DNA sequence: TGTGCCAGCAGCACGTTTAGGGACAACGCTGAGCAGTGCTTC.

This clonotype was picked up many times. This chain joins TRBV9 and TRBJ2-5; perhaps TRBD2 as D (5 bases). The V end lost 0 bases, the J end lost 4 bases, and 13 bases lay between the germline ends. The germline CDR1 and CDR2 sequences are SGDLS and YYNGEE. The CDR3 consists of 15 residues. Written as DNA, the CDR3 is TGTGCCAGCAGCGTAGGAGGAGGAAGGAGAGAGACCCAGTACTTC. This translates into CASSVGGGRRETQYF.

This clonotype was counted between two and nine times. CDR3 nucleotide sequence: TGCAGTGCTAGAAGTCAGAACACTGAAGCTTTCTTT. It codes for CSARSQNTEAFF. This chain links TRBV20-1 with TRBJ1-1; D gene ambiguous. The CDR3 length is 12 residues. The germline CDR1 and CDR2 sequences are DFQATT and SNEGSKA (reference sequence). The germline V and J ends were trimmed by 2 bases and 1 base, with 5 bases remaining between them.

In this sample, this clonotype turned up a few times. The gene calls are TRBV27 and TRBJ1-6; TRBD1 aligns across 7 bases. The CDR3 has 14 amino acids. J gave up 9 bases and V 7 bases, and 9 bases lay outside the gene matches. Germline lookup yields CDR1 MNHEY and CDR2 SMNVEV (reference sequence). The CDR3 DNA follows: TGTGCCAGCACATACAGGGGTGGTGCTTCACCCCTCCACTTT. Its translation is CASTYRGGASPLHF.

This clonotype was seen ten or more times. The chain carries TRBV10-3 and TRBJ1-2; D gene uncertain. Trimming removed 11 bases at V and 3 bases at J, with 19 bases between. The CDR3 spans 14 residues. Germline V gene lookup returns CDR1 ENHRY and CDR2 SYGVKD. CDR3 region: CAVHQNTDDYGYTF. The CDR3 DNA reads TGTGCCGTCCACCAAAACACGGATGACTATGGCTACACCTTC.

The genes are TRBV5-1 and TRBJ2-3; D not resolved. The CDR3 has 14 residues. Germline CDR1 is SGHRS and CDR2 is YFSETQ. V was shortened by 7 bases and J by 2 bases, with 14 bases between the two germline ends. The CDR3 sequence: CASAAAGITDTQYF. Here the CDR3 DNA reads TGCGCCAGCGCGGCGGCTGGTATCACAGATACGCAGTATTTT.

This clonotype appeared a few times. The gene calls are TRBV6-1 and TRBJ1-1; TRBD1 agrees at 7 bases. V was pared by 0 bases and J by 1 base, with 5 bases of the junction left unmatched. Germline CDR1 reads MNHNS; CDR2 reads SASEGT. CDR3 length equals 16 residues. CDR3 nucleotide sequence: TGTGCCAGCAGTGAAGCCCAACAGGGGACGAACACTGAAGCTTTCTTT. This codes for CASSEAQQGTNTEAFF.